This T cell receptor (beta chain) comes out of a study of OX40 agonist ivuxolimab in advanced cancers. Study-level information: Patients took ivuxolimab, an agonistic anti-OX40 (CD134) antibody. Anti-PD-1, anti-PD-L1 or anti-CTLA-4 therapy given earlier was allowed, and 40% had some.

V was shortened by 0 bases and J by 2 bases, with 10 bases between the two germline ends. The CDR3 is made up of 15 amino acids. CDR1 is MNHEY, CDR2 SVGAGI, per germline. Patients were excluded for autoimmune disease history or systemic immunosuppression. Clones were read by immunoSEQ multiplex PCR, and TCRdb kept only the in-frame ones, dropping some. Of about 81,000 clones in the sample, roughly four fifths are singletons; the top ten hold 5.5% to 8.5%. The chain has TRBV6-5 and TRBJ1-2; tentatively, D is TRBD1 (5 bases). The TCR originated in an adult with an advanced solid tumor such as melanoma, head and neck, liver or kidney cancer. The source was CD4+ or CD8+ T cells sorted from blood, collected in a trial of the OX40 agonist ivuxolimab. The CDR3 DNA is TGTGCCAGCAGTTACTCGAATCGGGGGAACTATGGCTACACCTTC. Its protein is CASSYSNRGNYGYTF.